These 18 T cell receptor beta chains were sequenced from one sample in a study of cytomegalovirus exposure and HLA in healthy donors. Amplification used 60 Vbeta primers and 13 Jbeta primers. Some clones are missing from TCRdb's copy, which holds only in-frame ones; the method was immunoSEQ multiplex PCR. The repertoire includes under 200,000 clones, 60% to 80% of them detected once, and over 2% sits in the top ten. Sequenced: PBMCs. The source is a woman aged 35 to 49 in good health and CMV-seropositive.

The V and J genes are TRBV6-5 and TRBJ2-1; D ambiguous. The CDR3 covers 16 residues. Between the trimmed V and J ends, which lost 0 bases and 3 bases, there was a span of 12 bases. Per the germline V gene, CDR1 is MNHEY and CDR2 is SVGAGI. CDR3 loop: CASSYSGALNYNEQFF. The CDR3 DNA reads as TGTGCCAGCAGTTACTCGGGCGCCCTTAACTACAATGAGCAGTTCTTC.

This chain links TRBV9 with TRBJ1-3; the D gene is possibly TRBD1 (6 bases). CDR3 length equals 15 residues. Trimming pared 3 bases from V and 1 base from J, leaving 11 bases between. Per germline, CDR1 SGDLS and CDR2 YYNGEE. The CDR3 region has the DNA TGTGCCAGCAGCGGAGACAGGTCTTCTGGAAACACCATATATTTT. Translated: CASSGDRSSGNTIYF.

The chain couples TRBV10-3 to TRBJ1-2; tentatively, D is TRBD1 (6 bases). With 0 bases removed from V and 6 bases from J, the gap between germline ends came to 14 bases. Germline assignment: CDR1 ENHRY and CDR2 SYGVKD. The CDR3 totals 15 residues. The CDR3 spells CAISESTTGPDGYTF. The DNA for the CDR3 is TGTGCCATCAGTGAGTCAACGACAGGCCCCGATGGCTACACCTTC.

The rearrangement uses TRBV5-1 and TRBJ1-4; possible D gene TRBD1, 5 bases. From germline, CDR1 is SGHRS and CDR2 YFSETQ. The CDR3 runs 14 residues. V was clipped by 4 bases and J by 6 bases, with 13 bases between them. CDR3 sequence: CASSPGTGDEKLFF. The CDR3 DNA follows: TGCGCCAGCAGCCCCGGGACGGGAGATGAAAAACTGTTTTTT.

This chain uses TRBV5-1 with TRBJ2-1; possible D gene TRBD2, 5 bases. V lost 0 bases and J lost 7, with 14 bases in between. CDR1 is SGHRS and CDR2 is YFSETQ in the germline V gene. This CDR3 has 15 residues. The CDR3 sequence: CASSLGLATLNEQFF. CDR3 nucleotides: TGCGCCAGCAGCTTGGGATTAGCGACTTTGAATGAGCAGTTCTTC.

The J gene is TRBJ2-7, the V gene TRBV7-9; the D is unclear. Germline CDR1 SEHNR, CDR2 FQNEAQ (reference sequence). This CDR3 is built from 14 residues. Deletions cut 3 bases from V and 5 bases from J, with 14 bases between. The CDR3 sequence is CASSFSSQRDEQYF. DNA of the CDR3: TGTGCCAGCAGCTTTAGCTCCCAAAGAGACGAGCAGTACTTC.

This sequence joins TRBV7-8 and TRBJ2-5; TRBD2 might be the D (5 bases). Germline V CDR1 and CDR2: SGHVS, FQNEAQ. The V end lost 5 bases, the J end lost 5 bases, and 15 bases lay between the germline ends. There are 14 residues in the CDR3. The CDR3 DNA reads as TGTGCCAGCAGCGACGGGGTAGGGCCGGAGACCCAGTACTTC. Its translation is CASSDGVGPETQYF. Complete variable domain (other parts from reference TRBV7-8 and TRBJ2-5): GAGVSQSPRYKVAKRGQDVALRCDPISGHVSLFWYQQALGQGPEFLTYFQNEAQLDKSGLPSDRFFAERPEGSVSTLKIQRTQQEDSAVYLCASSDGVGPETQYFGPGTRLLVL.

V is TRBV30 and J is TRBJ1-1, with 7 positions matching TRBD1. Trimming cost V 5 bases and J 10 bases; bases outside gene matches: 10. CDR1 and CDR2 (germline): GTSNPN, SVGIG (reference sequence). CDR3 length: 12 amino acids. This CDR3 is CAWSPGAGGAFF. In DNA, the CDR3 is TGTGCCTGGTCCCCTGGGGCAGGGGGAGCTTTCTTT. Looking up the rest from reference TRBV30 and TRBJ1-1 gives the full variable domain: SQTIHQWPATLVQPVGSPLSLECTVEGTSNPNLYWYRQAAGRGLQLLFYSVGIGQISSEVPQNLSASRPQDRQFILSSKKLLLSDSGFYLCAWSPGAGGAFFGQGTRLTVV.

V is TRBV19 and J is TRBJ1-2; 8 nucleotides match TRBD1. The CDR3 loop spans 12 amino acids. The V segment lost 4 bases and the J segment 8 bases; nucleotides outside the gene matches: 3. Germline CDR1 reads LNHDA; CDR2 reads SQIVND (reference sequence). DNA of the CDR3: TGTGCCAGTAGTAAACAGGGGGGAGGCTACACCTTC. Protein: CASSKQGGGYTF. Together with reference TRBV19 and TRBJ1-2, the CDR3 gives the full variable domain: DGGITQSPKYLFRKEGQNVTLSCEQNLNHDAMYWYRQDPGQGLRLIYYSQIVNDFQKGDIAEGYSVSREKKESFPLTVTSAQKNPTAFYLCASSKQGGGYTFGSGTRLTVV.

The chain carries TRBV6-6 and TRBJ1-6, with 7 bases aligning to TRBD1. Germline CDR1 MNHNY, CDR2 SVGAGI (reference sequence). The CDR3 is 14 residues long. Trimming took 4 bases from V and 7 from J; bases not matched to a gene: 4. This CDR3 reads CASSSGQMNSPLHF. The CDR3, as DNA: TGTGCCAGCAGTTCGGGACAGATGAATTCACCCCTCCACTTT.

This clone was seen only a few times. The V and J genes are TRBV12-5 and TRBJ2-2; 9 positions match TRBD2. The CDR3 sequence is 15 residues long. The germline gives CDR1 LGHNT, CDR2 FRNRAP. The V and J ends lost 3 bases and 5 bases, in that order; junction bases with no gene match: 4. CDR3 in amino acids: CASGLGGRGTGELFF. DNA for the CDR3: TGTGCTAGTGGTTTAGGCGGGAGGGGAACCGGGGAGCTGTTTTTT.

V is TRBV28 and J is TRBJ2-1, with a possible D match to TRBD1 (5 bases). Trimming took off 3 bases at V and 6 bases at J, with 12 bases between the two ends. Germline V gene data show CDR1 as MDHEN and CDR2 as SYDVKM. The CDR3 has 14 residues. The DNA of the CDR3 is TGTGCCAGCAGTTTCCCCCGACAGTCCAATGAGCAGTTCTTC. Translation gives CASSFPRQSNEQFF.

On this clone itself: Other DNA sequences in the sample encode the same CDR3. The rearrangement joins TRBV7-9 to TRBJ2-3, with TRBD2 matching 7 bases. After removal of 0 bases from V and 1 base from J, the junction contained 1 base not matched to a gene. The CDR3 is 15 amino acids. Germline CDR1 is SEHNR and CDR2 is FQNEAQ (reference sequence). The CDR3 DNA reads as TGTGCCAGCAGCTTAGCGAGCGGGGGCACAGATACGCAGTATTTT. Residues: CASSLASGGTDTQYF.

J is TRBJ2-1 and V is TRBV4-2, with 12 bases that match TRBD2. The CDR3 has 16 amino acids. Germline V gene data show CDR1 as LGHNA and CDR2 as YNFKEQ. J gave up 6 bases and V 1 base, and 4 bases lay outside the gene matches. CDR3 in DNA: TGTGCCAGCAGCCAAGCCACTAGCGGGGGGCCCAATGAGCAGTTCTTC. It specifies CASSQATSGGPNEQFF.

This clone was found once. The rearrangement uses TRBV2 and TRBJ2-5, with D perhaps matching TRBD2 (5 bases). The germline V gene has CDR1 SNHLY and CDR2 FYNNEI. This CDR3 has 12 amino acids. V lost 6 bases, J lost 5 bases, and 10 bases lay in between. The CDR3 is CASREDRETQYF. DNA for the CDR3: TGTGCCAGCAGGGAGGATAGGGAGACCCAGTACTTC. Supplemented by reference TRBV2 and TRBJ2-5, the full variable domain reads EPEVTQTPSHQVTQMGQEVILRCVPISNHLYFYWYRQILGQKVEFLVSFYNNEISEKSEIFDDQFSVERPDGSNFTLKIRSTKLEDSAMYFCASREDRETQYFGPGTRLLVL.

The V and J genes are TRBV18 and TRBJ1-2; D is uncertain. The CDR3 is 16 amino acids. V lost 2 bases and J lost 4, with 17 bases in between. CDR1 is KGHSH, CDR2 LQKENI, per germline. Here the CDR3 reads CASSPIQQADPYGYTF. CDR3 nucleotide sequence: TGTGCCAGCTCACCAATTCAGCAGGCTGACCCCTATGGCTACACCTTC.

This chain connects TRBV7-2 to TRBJ1-1; TRBD1 aligns across 9 bases. This CDR3 has 12 amino acids. The ends lost 0 bases at V and 11 bases at J; junction bases unmatched: 1. Germline V CDR1 and CDR2: SGHTA, FQGNSA. The DNA for the CDR3 is TGTGCCAGCAGCTTAGCCGACAGGGGGGCTTTCTTT. Translation gives CASSLADRGAFF.

V and J are TRBV2 and TRBJ2-2; D perhaps matches TRBD2 (7 bases). Germline V lookup: CDR1 SNHLY, CDR2 FYNNEI. The CDR3 runs to 15 residues. V was shortened by 8 bases and J by 0 bases, with 13 bases between the two germline ends. The CDR3 nucleotides read TGTGCCAGCGGGGGCGGGGGTGCGAACACCGGGGAGCTGTTTTTT. This sequence encodes CASGGGGANTGELFF.